These 22 T cell receptor beta chains originate from one sample sequenced in a study of T cells in women clearing cervical HPV infection. Some clones are missing from TCRdb's copy, which holds only in-frame ones; the method was immunoSEQ multiplex PCR. The clone table shows fewer than 40,000 clones, with the ten largest holding more than 4%. The sample comprised blood buffy coat. These receptors all stem from a woman aged 18-70 years with a cervical HPV16 infection that either progressed to CIN3+ or cleared (not recorded which).

With regard to this clone: The CDR3 end lies 3 residues beyond the end of the read and is filled in from the germline J gene. The V gene is TRBV2, the J gene TRBJ2-4; 8 bases map to TRBD1. CDR3 size: 13 residues. CDR1 is SNHLY, CDR2 FYNNEI, per germline. This CDR3 reads CASRPDRGDGQYF. The sequenced part of the CDR3 DNA is TGTGCCAGCAGACCCGACAGGGGCGATGGT.

On this clone: The read is 3 residues too short to cover the CDR3 end, so that end is filled in from the germline J gene. The genes are TRBV10-1 and TRBJ2-4; 7 nucleotides agree with TRBD1. V was clipped by 7 bases and J by 1 base; unmatched bases: 7. Looked up from germline, CDR1 is WNHNN and CDR2 is SYGVQD (reference sequence). The CDR3 loop spans 15 amino acids. CDR3 region: CASTRQGTAKNIQYF. CDR3 bases read: TGCGCCAGCACCCGACAGGGAACGGCCAAAAACATT.

As to this clone: The CDR3 is cut off 3 residues early in the read; its end comes from the germline J gene. The chain is built from TRBV5-1 and TRBJ2-5, with TRBD1 matching 7 bases. This CDR3 region has 15 residues. CDR1 and CDR2 (germline): SGHRS, YFSETQ. With 6 bases clipped from V and 3 bases from J, the junction kept 11 bases outside the gene matches. Partial CDR3 DNA: TGCGCCAGCAACTCGGTAAGGACAGGCGAAGAGACC. Translated: CASNSVRTGEET. The full-length CDR3 reads as CASNSVRTGEETQYF. The full variable domain, completed using reference TRBV5-1 and TRBJ2-5, is KAGVTQTPRYLIKTRGQQVTLSCSPISGHRSVSWYQQTPGQGLQFLFEYFSETQRNKGNFPGRFSGRQFSNSRSEMNVSTLELGDSALYLCASNSVRTGEETQYFGPGTRLLVL.

As concerns this clone: The sequence runs out 3 residues before the end of the CDR3; the remainder is reconstructed from the germline J gene. This chain uses TRBV30 with TRBJ1-6; possible D gene TRBD1, 5 bases. V lost 0 bases and J 4 bases, leaving 7 bases between the germline ends. In germline, CDR1 is GTSNPN, CDR2 SVGIG (reference sequence). The CDR3 consists of 14 residues. The part of the CDR3 DNA that was read is TGTGCCTGGAGTGTACCAGGGTATAATTCACCC. Its translation: CAWSVPGYNSP. The whole CDR3 reads CAWSVPGYNSPLHF.

On this clone: Read coverage stops 3 residues before the CDR3 terminus; the germline J gene supplies the remainder. This sequence joins TRBV5-1 and TRBJ2-1; a weak D match, TRBD1 (5 bases). Germline V lookup: CDR1 SGHRS, CDR2 YFSETQ. The germline V and J ends were trimmed by 5 bases and 5 bases, with 20 bases remaining between them. The CDR3 sequence is 16 residues long. CDR3 residues: CASRNTAGSLNNEQFF. CDR3 DNA (partial): TGCGCCAGCAGAAATACGGCAGGGTCCCTGAACAATGAG.

Worth noting for this clone: The CDR3 end is not reached by the read, which stops 3 residues before it; the germline J gene fills it in. The chain joins TRBV5-1 to TRBJ2-2; 10 bases map to TRBD2. Losses at the gene ends were 0 bases for V and 5 bases for J; bases not matched to a gene: 4. This CDR3 is 16 amino acids long. Germline CDR1 SGHRS, CDR2 YFSETQ. The CDR3 sequence is CASSLGGTSATGELFF. The covered CDR3 bases are TGCGCCAGCAGCTTGGGAGGGACTAGCGCTACCGGGGAG.

With regard to this clone: The missing CDR3 end, 3 residues past where the read stops, is filled in from the germline J gene. V usage is TRBV29-1 and J usage is TRBJ1-2; 8 positions match TRBD1. The V gene end was trimmed by 3 bases and the J gene end by 7 bases; junction bases not matched to a gene: 4. The CDR3 spans 12 residues. Per germline, CDR1 SQVTM and CDR2 ANQGSEA. CDR3 DNA (partial): TGCAGCGTTGACCAGGGGGCACGTGGC. Protein: CSVDQGARG. The whole CDR3 sequence is CSVDQGARGYTF. The full variable domain, rest sourced from reference TRBV29-1 and TRBJ1-2, is SAVISQKPSRDICQRGTSLTIQCQVDSQVTMMFWYRQQPGQSLTLIATANQGSEATYESGFVIDKFPISRPNLTFSTLTVSNMSPEDSSIYLCSVDQGARGYTFGSGTRLTVV.

Note on this clone: The read halts 3 residues ahead of the CDR3 end, with the missing end drawn from the germline J gene. The rearrangement uses TRBV7-6 and TRBJ2-1, with 16 bases lining up with TRBD2. Trimming cost V 4 bases and J 6 bases; bases outside gene matches: 6. The germline V gene encodes CDR1 SGHVS and CDR2 FNYEAQ. The CDR3 is 17 residues long. Incomplete CDR3 DNA: TGTGCCAGCAGCTCGGGACTAGCGGGGGGGCAGGGCAATGAG. It is translated as CASSSGLAGGQGNE. The CDR3 in full is CASSSGLAGGQGNEQFF.

In the case of this clone: The read halts 3 residues ahead of the CDR3 end, with the missing end drawn from the germline J gene. This chain uses TRBV6-2 or TRBV6-3 with TRBJ1-5; 9 nucleotides agree with TRBD1. The CDR3 spans 15 residues. Looked up from germline, CDR1 is MNHEY and CDR2 is SVGEGT. Trimming at V came to 4 bases and at J to 6 bases, leaving 7 bases not matched to a gene. The covered CDR3 bases are TGTGCCAGCAGTTTGGACAGGGGCGCCTTTCAGCCC. The encoded protein is CASSLDRGAFQP. The whole CDR3 protein reads CASSLDRGAFQPQHF.

A remark on this clone: The read gets to within 3 residues of the CDR3 end, and the germline J gene fills in the rest. The chain recombines TRBV5-1 with TRBJ1-1; D is unclear. The CDR3 spans 17 residues. Germline lookup yields CDR1 SGHRS and CDR2 YFSETQ. CDR3 bases read: TGCGCCAGCAGCTTGGCAAAACTAGTCACTGGGGATATCGAA. Protein sequence: CASSLAKLVTGDIE. The full CDR3 protein reads CASSLAKLVTGDIEAFF.

Of note for this clone: The sequence runs out 3 residues before the end of the CDR3; the remainder is reconstructed from the germline J gene. V usage is TRBV7-6 and J usage is TRBJ1-3, with D perhaps TRBD1 (6 bases). The CDR3 length is 15 residues. In germline, CDR1 is SGHVS, CDR2 FNYEAQ. V lost 5 bases to trimming and J lost 3 bases, with 14 bases between them. Partial CDR3 DNA: TGTGCCAGCAGCCCTATCTCAGGGGATGGAAACACC. This translates into CASSPISGDGNT. The whole CDR3 sequence is CASSPISGDGNTIYF.

Worth noting for this clone: The read falls 3 residues short of the CDR3 end, and the missing part is taken from the germline J gene. The rearrangement links TRBV5-4 to TRBJ2-7; the D gene is possibly TRBD2 (6 bases). Trimming left V 4 bases short and J 1 base short, with 15 bases between. The germline gives CDR1 SGHNT, CDR2 YYREEE (reference sequence). The CDR3 runs to 15 residues. CDR3 bases read: TGTGCCAGCAGCAGCGGGTCAGGTCGTTCCTACGAG. The encoded protein is CASSSGSGRSYE. The entire CDR3 is CASSSGSGRSYEQYF. The entire variable domain, with the rest obtained from reference TRBV5-4 and TRBJ2-7, is as follows: ETGVTQSPTHLIKTRGQQVTLRCSSQSGHNTVSWYQQALGQGPQFIFQYYREEENGRGNFPPRFSGLQFPNYSSELNVNALELDDSALYLCASSSGSGRSYEQYFGPGTRLTVT.

On this clone itself: Read coverage stops 3 residues before the CDR3 terminus; the germline J gene supplies the remainder. The rearrangement uses TRBV5-1 and TRBJ1-1, with 7 bases that match TRBD1. CDR1 SGHRS and CDR2 YFSETQ come from the germline V gene. This CDR3 has 15 amino acids. J gave up 2 bases and V 2 bases, and 6 bases lay outside the gene matches. Here the CDR3 reads CASSLNRGGNTEAFF. The sequenced CDR3 bases are TGCGCCAGCAGCTTAAACAGGGGTGGAAACACTGAA.

Note on this clone: The read falls 3 residues short of the CDR3 end, and the missing part is taken from the germline J gene. This chain connects TRBV5-4 to TRBJ1-5; no reliable D call. V lost 4 bases and J lost 7, with 12 bases in between. There are 13 residues in the CDR3. Germline assignment: CDR1 SGHNT and CDR2 YYREEE (reference sequence). This CDR3 is CASSEGLGQPQHF. The sequenced part of the CDR3 DNA is TGTGCCAGCAGCGAGGGTCTTGGGCAGCCC.

For this clone: With the read ending 3 residues before the CDR3 end, the germline J gene is used to fill in that end. The chain recombines TRBV19 with TRBJ1-5; D is undetermined. CDR3 length equals 14 residues. Germline CDR1 reads LNHDA; CDR2 reads SQIVND (reference sequence). V shed 4 bases and J shed 0 bases, with 7 bases lying between them. CDR3 bases read: TGTGCCAGTAGTACGGGGTTTAGCAATCAGCCC. Its translation: CASSTGFSNQP. The complete CDR3 protein is CASSTGFSNQPQHF.

Of note for this clone: The read comes to an end 3 residues before the CDR3 does, leaving the germline J gene to fill in the end. This chain joins TRBV20-1 and TRBJ2-1, with TRBD1 identical over 9 bases. After removal of 2 bases from V and 7 bases from J, the junction contained 6 bases not matched to a gene. Germline CDR1 is DFQATT and CDR2 is SNEGSKA (reference sequence). The CDR3 loop spans 14 amino acids. The CDR3 loop reads CSARSGTGSNEQFF. The DNA read from the CDR3 is TGCAGTGCTAGATCCGGGACAGGGTCGAATGAG.

As for this clone: The CDR3 end lies 3 residues beyond the end of the read and is filled in from the germline J gene. The V call is TRBV10-3, the J call TRBJ2-7; 10 nucleotides line up with TRBD2. The CDR3 spans 16 residues. Losses at the gene ends were 2 bases for V and 2 bases for J; bases not matched to a gene: 6. The germline V gene has CDR1 ENHRY and CDR2 SYGVKD. The CDR3 DNA, read in part, is TGTGCCATCAGTGAGCTCGGGACTAGCGTAACCTACGAG. Protein sequence: CAISELGTSVTYE. The whole CDR3 is CAISELGTSVTYEQYF.

Regarding this clone: Read sequence stops 3 residues before the CDR3 end, and the germline J gene provides the missing end. The V and J genes are TRBV6-2 or TRBV6-3 and TRBJ1-2; no clear D gene. Trimming removed 7 bases at V and 6 bases at J, with 27 bases between. This CDR3 has 17 residues. Germline CDR1 MNHEY, CDR2 SVGEGT. The CDR3 DNA, read in part, is TGTGCCAGCACCACGGGGAGGGTCCAGCGGGAACGGGATGGC. Amino acids: CASTTGRVQRERDG. The full CDR3 protein reads CASTTGRVQRERDGYTF.

For this clone: The read halts 3 residues ahead of the CDR3 end, with the missing end drawn from the germline J gene. The rearrangement uses TRBV7-3 and TRBJ2-7, with D possibly matching TRBD1 (5 bases). V was pared by 6 bases and J by 1 base, with 16 bases between. CDR3 length: 15 residues. The germline V gene has CDR1 SGHTA and CDR2 FQGTGA. This CDR3 reads CASSPDSSTSYEQYF. The sequenced part of the CDR3 DNA is TGTGCCAGCAGTCCCGACAGTAGTACATCCTACGAG. Complete variable domain (other parts from reference TRBV7-3 and TRBJ2-7): GAGVSQTPSNKVTEKGKYVELRCDPISGHTALYWYRQSLGQGPEFLIYFQGTGAADDSGLPNDRFFAVRPEGSVSTLKIQRTERGDSAVYLCASSPDSSTSYEQYFGPGTRLTVT.

Notes on this clone: The read falls 3 residues short of the CDR3 end, and the missing part is taken from the germline J gene. This chain links TRBV29-1 with TRBJ1-4, with a weak D call TRBD1 (6 bases). Trimming stripped 3 bases from V and 7 bases from J, with 12 bases between. Germline V gene data show CDR1 as SQVTM and CDR2 as ANQGSEA. The length of the CDR3 is 13 residues. CDR3 DNA (partial): TGCAGCGTTGAGGTTGACAGGAGTGAAAAA. It yields the protein CSVEVDRSEK. The entire CDR3 is CSVEVDRSEKLFF. The variable domain in full, completed from reference TRBV29-1 and TRBJ1-4, reads SAVISQKPSRDICQRGTSLTIQCQVDSQVTMMFWYRQQPGQSLTLIATANQGSEATYESGFVIDKFPISRPNLTFSTLTVSNMSPEDSSIYLCSVEVDRSEKLFFGSGTQLSVL.

This clone is medium-sized (0.01 to 0.1%) by frequency. The sequence runs out 3 residues before the end of the CDR3; the remainder is reconstructed from the germline J gene. The chain combines TRBV6-1 with TRBJ1-4; 10 positions agree with TRBD1. CDR1 and CDR2 (germline): MNHNS, SASEGT. CDR3 length equals 14 residues. J lost 7 bases, V lost 1 base, and 0 bases had no gene match. The CDR3 here is CASSEGTGGEKLFF. The sequenced part of the CDR3 DNA is TGTGCCAGCAGTGAAGGGACAGGGGGTGAAAAA.

Note on this clone: The CDR3 end is not reached by the read, which stops 3 residues before it; the germline J gene fills it in. V and J are TRBV24-1 and TRBJ2-3; TRBD1 matches at 7 bases. CDR3 length: 14 residues. V dropped 9 bases and J dropped 1; count of bases not matched to a gene: 6. CDR1 is KGHDR, CDR2 SFDVKD, per germline. The covered CDR3 bases are TGTGCCACCGAAGGGACAGCCCGCACAGATACG. Amino acid sequence: CATEGTARTDT. The whole CDR3 protein is CATEGTARTDTQYF.